This T cell receptor (beta chain) was retrieved from a study of blood T cells in healthy people across ages. The sample holds a few counts of this clonotype. Then a second PCR, running about 7 to 11 cycles, was carried out with a sample-barcoded 5' primer and a J-beta primer mix. TCRdb analysed the 5' RACE reads with MiXCR anew, one entry per CDR3 protein. The table includes roughly 800,000 distinct CDR3 sequences, more than 45% detected once. Germline V lookup: CDR1 MNHNS, CDR2 SASEGT. This CDR3 is 14 amino acids long. The V end was cut by 10 bases, the J end by 2 bases, with 14 bases between. Donor samples were obtained from healthy Caucasian individuals from Russia, aged 6 to 90. Investigators took about 9.1 milliliters of peripheral blood from every donor. Isolation recovered at least 6 million PBMCs from every sample.

The chain has TRBV6-1 and TRBJ2-2, with D possibly TRBD1 on 6 matching bases. The receptor comes from a man younger than 45 in good health. The sequenced sample consisted of blood. In DNA, the CDR3 is TGTGCCATTTCCAGGGGAACCAACACCGGGGAGCTGTTTTTT. It codes for CAISRGTNTGELFF.